Each of the 13 T cell receptor beta chains below was sequenced from the same sample in a study of metastatic and nonmetastatic thyroid tumors. TCRdb used MiXCR to call clones anew from the PCR reads. The table includes 14,000 to 15,000 clones, around 23% detected once. All patients were treatment-naive before thyroid surgery. Input material: tumor tissue. The receptor source for this set is a female donor with papillary thyroid cancer or a benign thyroid nodule (not recorded which). Some clones in this sample may be carry-over from other donors' samples.

This clone was detected many times. V and J are TRBV5-6 and TRBJ2-6; weak D call: TRBD1 (5 bases). CDR1 SGHDT and CDR2 YYEEEE come from the germline V gene. With 2 bases removed from V and 0 bases from J, the gap between germline ends came to 12 bases. The CDR3 covers 17 residues. CDR3 DNA sequence: TGTGCCAGCAGCTTAAGGGGTCGGAGCTCTGGGGCCAACGTCCTGACTTTC. The encoded protein is CASSLRGRSSGANVLTF.

This clone has at least ten counts. This sequence joins TRBV19 and TRBJ1-2, with TRBD1 matching 7 bases. Unmatched junction bases numbered 5, after V lost 6 bases and J lost 1 base. The germline CDR1 and CDR2 sequences are LNHDA and SQIVND (reference sequence). The CDR3 contains 14 residues. CDR3 residues: CASRRDSLNYGYTF. CDR3 sequence (DNA): TGTGCCAGTAGACGGGACAGCCTTAACTATGGCTACACCTTC.

This clone came up a few times. V is TRBV2 and J is TRBJ1-2; D is ambiguous. Trimming shortened V by 4 bases and J by 0 bases, and 6 bases separated the two germline ends. Germline lookup yields CDR1 SNHLY and CDR2 FYNNEI. The CDR3 loop spans 13 amino acids. The CDR3 DNA reads as TGTGCCAGCAGTGGGGGTACTAACTATGGCTACACCTTC. Translating gives CASSGGTNYGYTF.

In its sample, this clone was seen a few times. The chain combines TRBV27 with TRBJ2-6; D may be TRBD1 (5 bases). The CDR3 has 15 residues. The V gene lost 6 bases and the J gene lost 8 bases, with 17 bases spanning the gap. Germline lookup yields CDR1 MNHEY and CDR2 SMNVEV (reference sequence). Here the CDR3 DNA reads TGTGCCAGCAGAGCCTCTCGGACATGGTCCAACGTCCTGACTTTC. Amino acid sequence: CASRASRTWSNVLTF.

Ten or more counts support this clone. This chain links TRBV5-4 with TRBJ1-2; D is unclear. The length of the CDR3 is 12 residues. Germline values: CDR1 SGHNT, CDR2 YYREEE (reference sequence). V lost 5 bases, J lost 2 bases, and 7 bases lay in between. The CDR3, as DNA: TGTGCCAGCAGGGGCTTGAACTATGGCTACACCTTC. Its protein is CASRGLNYGYTF.

This clone was seen ten or more times. DNA for the CDR3: TGTGCCAGCAGCTTCGGACAGCCCTCCTACGAGCAGTACTTC. This codes for CASSFGQPSYEQYF. This chain joins TRBV7-9 and TRBJ2-7, with D possibly being TRBD1 (6 bases). V was cut by 3 bases and J by 0 bases, with 9 bases left in between. Germline V lookup: CDR1 SEHNR, CDR2 FQNEAQ (reference sequence). The CDR3 extends over 14 amino acids.

Only a few counts were recorded for this clone. The chain carries TRBV6-6 and TRBJ1-1; D is undetermined. CDR3 length equals 14 residues. V lost 0 bases and J lost 1, with 6 bases in between. CDR1 and CDR2 (germline): MNHNY, SVGAGI (reference sequence). Here the CDR3 reads CASSYSGRNTEAFF. In DNA, the CDR3 is TGTGCCAGCAGTTACTCAGGGAGGAACACTGAAGCTTTCTTT.

This clone was observed many times. The chain carries TRBV11-1 and TRBJ1-1; D possibly corresponds to TRBD1 (5 bases). The CDR3 extends over 14 amino acids. Germline assignment: CDR1 SGHAT and CDR2 FQDESV (reference sequence). V lost 4 bases and J lost 3, with 12 bases in between. CDR3 sequence (DNA): TGTGCCAGCAGCTCGACAGTAAGAGACACTGAAGCTTTCTTT. Translating gives CASSSTVRDTEAFF.

This clone was seen only once. The chain uses TRBV11-2 and TRBJ1-2; possibly TRBD1 for D (5 bases). V lost 5 bases and J 4 bases, leaving 8 bases between the germline ends. This CDR3 contains 12 residues. CDR1 and CDR2 from the germline V gene are SGHAT and FQNNGV. The CDR3 DNA is TGTGCCAGCAGCGGAGGGACCTATGGCTACACCTTC. Its protein is CASSGGTYGYTF.

This clone occurred many times. J is TRBJ2-1 and V is TRBV6-1; 14 bases align to TRBD2. CDR1 and CDR2 from the germline V gene are MNHNS and SASEGT. The V and J ends lost 10 bases and 8 bases, in that order; junction bases with no gene match: 10. The CDR3 consists of 15 residues. The CDR3 coding sequence is TGTGCCACCAATATGGGACTAGCGGGAGAGGATGAGCAGTTCTTC. It codes for CATNMGLAGEDEQFF.

The chain recombines TRBV28 with TRBJ2-7; 12 nucleotides align to TRBD2. V gave up 6 bases and J gave up 0 bases; unmatched junction bases: 3. Per the germline V gene, CDR1 is MDHEN and CDR2 is SYDVKM. There are 15 residues in the CDR3. This CDR3 is CASSPTSGSSYEQYF. CDR3 sequence (DNA): TGTGCCAGCAGCCCGACTAGCGGGAGCTCCTACGAGCAGTACTTC.

This clone qualifies as medium-sized. This chain connects TRBV20-1 to TRBJ2-7; the match to TRBD2 covers 13 bases. Germline values: CDR1 DFQATT, CDR2 SNEGSKA (reference sequence). This CDR3 spans 13 amino acids. The V and J ends lost 4 bases and 5 bases, in that order; junction bases with no gene match: 2. Here the CDR3 reads CSATGLAGDEQYF. In DNA, the CDR3 is TGCAGTGCTACAGGACTAGCGGGAGACGAGCAGTACTTC.

This clone came up a few times. This chain uses TRBV10-3 with TRBJ2-3, with D uncertain. The CDR3 spans 14 residues. V lost 7 bases, J lost 0 bases, and 11 bases lay in between. Germline assignment: CDR1 ENHRY and CDR2 SYGVKD. The CDR3 here is CAITWAASTDTQYF. The CDR3 bases are TGTGCCATCACTTGGGCAGCTAGCACAGATACGCAGTATTTT.